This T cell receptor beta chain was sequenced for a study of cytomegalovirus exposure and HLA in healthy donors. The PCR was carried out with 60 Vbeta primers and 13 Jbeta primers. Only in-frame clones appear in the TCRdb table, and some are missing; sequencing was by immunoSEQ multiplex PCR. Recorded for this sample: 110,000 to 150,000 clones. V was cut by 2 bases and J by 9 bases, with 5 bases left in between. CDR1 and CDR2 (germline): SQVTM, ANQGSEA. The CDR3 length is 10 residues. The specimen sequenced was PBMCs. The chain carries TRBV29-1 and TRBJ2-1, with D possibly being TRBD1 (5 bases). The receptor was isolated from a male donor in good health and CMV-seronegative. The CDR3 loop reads CSVEQGEQFF. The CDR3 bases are TGCAGCGTTGAACAGGGTGAGCAGTTCTTC.